Listed here are 7 T cell receptor beta chains from one sample, sequenced in a study of lymphopenia after photon versus proton radiotherapy. The assay was immunoSEQ multiplex PCR, and TCRdb's table has in-frame clones only and misses some. Seen here are thousands of clones, 88% observed once, and the top ten hold about a fifth. Sequencing used peripheral blood, obtained from a patient treated with photon-based radiotherapy. All receptors derive from a man aged 80 or over with cholangiocarcinoma.

The rearrangement links TRBV7-8 to TRBJ2-7; 7 nucleotides line up with TRBD1. Germline loops: CDR1 SGHVS, CDR2 FQNEAQ. The CDR3 covers 15 residues. The trim removed 5 bases at V and 2 bases at J, leaving 9 bases unmatched. CDR3 in amino acids: CASSPTIQGTYEQYF. The CDR3 bases are TGTGCCAGCAGCCCAACCATACAGGGGACCTACGAGCAGTACTTC.

V and J are TRBV29-1 and TRBJ2-1; 10 bases are a match to TRBD2. V shed 7 bases, J shed 8 bases, and the junction held 11 bases outside the gene matches. Germline values: CDR1 SQVTM, CDR2 ANQGSEA. This CDR3 is built from 14 residues. The CDR3 DNA sequence: TGCAGCGCTTCAGCGGGGGGGCTCGGGGATGAGCAGTTCTTC. This sequence encodes CSASAGGLGDEQFF.

The chain combines TRBV5-5 with TRBJ1-4, with 9 bases identical to TRBD1. Per germline, CDR1 SGHKS and CDR2 YYEKEE (reference sequence). The CDR3 has 15 residues. V lost 5 bases, J lost 6 bases, and 8 bases stayed unmatched. In nucleotides, the CDR3 is TGTGCCAGCAGATTCATCCGGACAGGGGATGAAAAACTGTTTTTT. Translation gives CASRFIRTGDEKLFF.

The chain carries TRBV7-9 and TRBJ1-1, with TRBD1 matching 7 bases. The germline CDR1 and CDR2 sequences are SEHNR and FQNEAQ (reference sequence). With V trimmed by 6 bases and J by 8 bases, 9 bases remained unmatched. The CDR3 length is 13 residues. The CDR3 reads CASRRPGGQEAFF. CDR3 DNA: TGTGCCAGCAGACGCCCCGGGGGACAGGAAGCTTTCTTT.

The rearrangement joins TRBV2 to TRBJ2-7; D gene uncertain. V lost 6 bases and J lost 0, with 3 bases in between. The CDR3 runs to 11 residues. Per the germline V gene, CDR1 is SNHLY and CDR2 is FYNNEI. CDR3 residues: CASRLSYEQYF. CDR3 nucleotides: TGTGCCAGCAGACTCTCCTACGAGCAGTACTTC. The entire variable domain, with the rest obtained from reference TRBV2 and TRBJ2-7, is as follows: EPEVTQTPSHQVTQMGQEVILRCVPISNHLYFYWYRQILGQKVEFLVSFYNNEISEKSEIFDDQFSVERPDGSNFTLKIRSTKLEDSAMYFCASRLSYEQYFGPGTRLTVT.

The chain links TRBV27 to TRBJ1-2; tentatively, D is TRBD1 (6 bases). The germline CDR1 and CDR2 sequences are MNHEY and SMNVEV (reference sequence). The CDR3 extends over 13 amino acids. V was pared by 6 bases and J by 2 bases, with 10 bases between. CDR3 in DNA: TGTGCCAGCAGCGAGGGGGGGAACTATGGCTACACCTTC. Its translation: CASSEGGNYGYTF.

The genes are TRBV6-1 and TRBJ2-7; D is ambiguous. Germline-derived CDR1 and CDR2 are MNHNS and SASEGT. V was cut by 1 base and J by 3 bases, with 7 bases left in between. The CDR3 runs to 13 residues. In DNA form, the CDR3 reads TGTGCCAGCAGTGAAGGGCTGTACTACGAGCAGTACTTC. Translation gives CASSEGLYYEQYF.